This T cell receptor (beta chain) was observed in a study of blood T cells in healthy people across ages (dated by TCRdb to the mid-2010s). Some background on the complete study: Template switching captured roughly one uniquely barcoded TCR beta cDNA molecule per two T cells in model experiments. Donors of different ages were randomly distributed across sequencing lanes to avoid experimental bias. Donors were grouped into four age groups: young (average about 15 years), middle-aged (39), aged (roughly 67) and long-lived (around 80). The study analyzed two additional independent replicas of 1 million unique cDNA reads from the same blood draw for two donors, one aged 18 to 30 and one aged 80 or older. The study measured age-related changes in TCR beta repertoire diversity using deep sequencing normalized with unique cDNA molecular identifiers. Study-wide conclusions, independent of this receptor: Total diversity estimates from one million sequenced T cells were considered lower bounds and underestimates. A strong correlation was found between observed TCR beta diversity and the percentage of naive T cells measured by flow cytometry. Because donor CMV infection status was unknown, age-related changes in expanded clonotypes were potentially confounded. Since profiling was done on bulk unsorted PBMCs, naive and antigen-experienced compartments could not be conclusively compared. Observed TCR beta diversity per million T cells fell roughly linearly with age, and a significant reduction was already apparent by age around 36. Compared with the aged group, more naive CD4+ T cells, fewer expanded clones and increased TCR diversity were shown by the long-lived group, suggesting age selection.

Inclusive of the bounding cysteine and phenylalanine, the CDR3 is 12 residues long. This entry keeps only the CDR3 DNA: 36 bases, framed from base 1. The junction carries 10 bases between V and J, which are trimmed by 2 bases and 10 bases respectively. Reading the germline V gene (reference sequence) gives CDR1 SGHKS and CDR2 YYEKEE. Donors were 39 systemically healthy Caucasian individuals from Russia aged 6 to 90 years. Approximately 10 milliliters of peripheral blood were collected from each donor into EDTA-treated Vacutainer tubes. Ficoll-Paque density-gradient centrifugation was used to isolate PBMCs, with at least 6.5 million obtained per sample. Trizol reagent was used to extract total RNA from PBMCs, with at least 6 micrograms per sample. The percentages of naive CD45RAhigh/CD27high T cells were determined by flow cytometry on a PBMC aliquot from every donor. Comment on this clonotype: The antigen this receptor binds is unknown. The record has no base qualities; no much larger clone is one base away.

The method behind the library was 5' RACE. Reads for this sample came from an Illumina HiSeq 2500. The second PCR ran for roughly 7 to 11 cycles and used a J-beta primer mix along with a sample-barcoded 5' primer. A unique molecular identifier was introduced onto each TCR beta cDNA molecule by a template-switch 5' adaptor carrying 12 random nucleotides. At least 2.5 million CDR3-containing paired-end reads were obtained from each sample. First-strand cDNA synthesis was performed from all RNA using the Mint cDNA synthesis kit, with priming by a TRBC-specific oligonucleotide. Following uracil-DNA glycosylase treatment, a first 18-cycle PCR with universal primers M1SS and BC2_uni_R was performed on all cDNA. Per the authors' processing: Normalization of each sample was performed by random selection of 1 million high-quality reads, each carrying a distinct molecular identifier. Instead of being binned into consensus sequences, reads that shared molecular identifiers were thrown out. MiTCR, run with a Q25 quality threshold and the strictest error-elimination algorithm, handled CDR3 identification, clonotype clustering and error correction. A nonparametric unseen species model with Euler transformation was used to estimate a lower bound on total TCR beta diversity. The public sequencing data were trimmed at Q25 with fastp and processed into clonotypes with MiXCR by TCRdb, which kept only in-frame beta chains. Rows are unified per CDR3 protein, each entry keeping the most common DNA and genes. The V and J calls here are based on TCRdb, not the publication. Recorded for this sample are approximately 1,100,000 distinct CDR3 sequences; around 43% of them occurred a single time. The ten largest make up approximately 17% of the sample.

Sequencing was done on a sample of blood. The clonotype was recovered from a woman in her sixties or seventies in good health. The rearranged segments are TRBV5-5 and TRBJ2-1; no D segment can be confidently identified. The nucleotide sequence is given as TGTGCCAGCAGCTTTAACAACTACGAGCAGTTCTTC. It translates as CASSFNNYEQFF.